This T cell receptor beta chain was captured in a study of blood T cell repertoires in COVID-19 (dated by TCRdb to 2018 to 2021). For the wider study: Collaborator samples came from the United States, Italy and Spain and covered acute and convalescent phases of COVID-19. The material from the prospective study consisted of cDNA or gDNA derived from T cells, B-cell-depleted T cells, or PBMCs. The dataset comprised deeply sampled blood TCRbeta repertoires from subjects exposed to, actively infected with, or recovered from COVID-19. The repertoires were released in a freely available public database meant as a resource for research on the immune response to SARS-CoV-2. Samples came from the ongoing ImmuneRACE study (first 160 participants) plus 1,254 subjects from 6 global collaborators. Sample metadata almost always included a de-identified subject ID, COVID-19 status, age in years and sex. Where available, HLA class I and class II types were obtained from metadata supplied by the sample provider rather than from assay-based typing. The paper's findings and limits, for the study overall: The quantity of clinical and demographic metadata differed by source and by participant and was supplied without curation.

TCRbeta CDR3 regions were amplified from genomic DNA using the immunoSEQ Assay, a bias-controlled multiplex PCR. For the original study's pipeline: The number of nucleated cells in each sample was estimated by amplification of reference gene primers within the assay. To quantify the absolute abundance of each unique TCRbeta CDR3 rearrangement, sequence reads were collapsed and filtered. Productive Simpson clonality was computed per sample as the square root of Simpson's diversity index over productive rearrangements. In TCRdb, the immuneACCESS table is reduced to in-frame sequences with V and J assigned. These tables do not hold every clone; where another copy was compared, an unresolved V gene accounts for under half, and the others remain unexplained. The DNA gave D and trimming, while V, J and clone size come from that table. Across this sample there are roughly 300,000 clones, with around 86% seen only once. The ten largest clones represent 2.5% to 3% of the sample.

Collaborating institutions collected whole blood in K2EDTA tubes following their own protocols. For TCRbeta analysis, collaborators shipped samples in one of three forms: frozen whole blood, isolated PBMCs, or DNA extracted from either of those sample types. On this clone: What antigen it recognizes has not been identified. Base-call qualities are not available, and no considerably larger clone is one nucleotide away.

The cysteine opens and the phenylalanine closes a CDR3 of 13 amino acids. The only DNA kept is the CDR3, 39 bases in frame from the first base. V is shortened by 4 bases, J by 4 bases, and the region joining them spans 11 bases. The germline V gene provides CDR1 SQVTM and CDR2 ANQGSEA. The receptor's source is a woman in her fifties or sixties with active or convalescent COVID-19. Sequencing was performed on peripheral blood. The rearrangement combines TRBV29-1 with TRBJ1-5; a confident D gene designation cannot be given. The DNA sequence follows: TGCAGCGTTGGAGGAGGCTTTAATCAGCCCCAGCATTTT. The encoded protein is CSVGGGFNQPQHF.